The clone carrying this T cell receptor (beta chain) was observed once. Its target is unknown. The CDR3 runs to 16 residues. V was pared by 7 bases and J by 1 base, with 12 bases of the junction left unmatched. Germline V gives CDR1 SGHTA, CDR2 FQGTGA. The sample comes from a study of OX40 agonist ivuxolimab in advanced cancers. The study, taken as a whole, reports: Compared with CD4+, CD8+ T cells on average had more expanded clones.

Libraries were prepared by immunoSEQ multiplex PCR; TCRdb keeps only in-frame clonotypes and omits some of them. Of under 90,000 clones in the sample, approximately 85% were seen once. The sequence derives from an adult with an advanced solid tumor such as melanoma, head and neck, liver or kidney cancer. Here the sequenced sample was CD4+ or CD8+ T cells sorted from blood, taken in a trial of the OX40 agonist ivuxolimab. This chain connects TRBV7-3 to TRBJ2-5; TRBD1 matches at 7 bases. CDR3 sequence (DNA): TGTGCCAGCATCGGTCGGAGTGGGACAGCCCAAGAGACCCAGTACTTC. This gives the protein CASIGRSGTAQETQYF.